Presented here are 3 T cell receptor beta chains from one specimen sequenced in a study of blood T cell repertoires in COVID-19. The repertoire was sequenced with immunoSEQ multiplex PCR; TCRdb's copy has only in-frame clones and lacks some. Among 150,000 to 200,000 clones listed, 82% were seen once. The material sequenced was PBMCs or T cells enriched from blood (not recorded which). The receptors here all came from a woman aged 55-75 years with acute COVID-19.

The chain employs TRBV5-6 and TRBJ1-1; no definite D call. This CDR3 is built from 16 residues. V lost 3 bases and J lost 0, with 15 bases in between. Looked up from germline, CDR1 is SGHDT and CDR2 is YYEEEE. Written as DNA, the CDR3 is TGTGCCAGCAGCTCTTGGGTCACAGCTATGAACACTGAAGCTTTCTTT. Protein product: CASSSWVTAMNTEAFF. Full variable domain (rest looked up from reference TRBV5-6 and TRBJ1-1): DAGVTQSPTHLIKTRGQQVTLRCSPKSGHDTVSWYQQALGQGPQFIFQYYEEEERQRGNFPDRFSGHQFPNYSSELNVNALLLGDSALYLCASSSWVTAMNTEAFFGQGTRLTVV.

In this sample, this clone turned up once. The gene calls are TRBV4-3 and TRBJ1-2; possible D gene TRBD1, 5 bases. Per germline, CDR1 LGHNA and CDR2 YSLEER. This CDR3 has 15 residues. Trimming pared 3 bases from V and 4 bases from J, leaving 15 bases between. CDR3 in DNA: TGCGCCAGCAGCCAGGGTCGGTTGACAGCCTATGGCTACACCTTC. Its protein product is CASSQGRLTAYGYTF.

V usage is TRBV10-2 and J usage is TRBJ2-7; 11 nucleotides align to TRBD2. Germline CDR1 WSHSY, CDR2 SAAADI. The CDR3 extends over 15 amino acids. V lost 4 bases and J lost 3; bases outside the gene matches: 5. Here the CDR3 reads CASSVGTSGYYEQYF. The CDR3 DNA is TGCGCCAGCAGTGTGGGGACTAGCGGCTACTACGAGCAGTACTTC.